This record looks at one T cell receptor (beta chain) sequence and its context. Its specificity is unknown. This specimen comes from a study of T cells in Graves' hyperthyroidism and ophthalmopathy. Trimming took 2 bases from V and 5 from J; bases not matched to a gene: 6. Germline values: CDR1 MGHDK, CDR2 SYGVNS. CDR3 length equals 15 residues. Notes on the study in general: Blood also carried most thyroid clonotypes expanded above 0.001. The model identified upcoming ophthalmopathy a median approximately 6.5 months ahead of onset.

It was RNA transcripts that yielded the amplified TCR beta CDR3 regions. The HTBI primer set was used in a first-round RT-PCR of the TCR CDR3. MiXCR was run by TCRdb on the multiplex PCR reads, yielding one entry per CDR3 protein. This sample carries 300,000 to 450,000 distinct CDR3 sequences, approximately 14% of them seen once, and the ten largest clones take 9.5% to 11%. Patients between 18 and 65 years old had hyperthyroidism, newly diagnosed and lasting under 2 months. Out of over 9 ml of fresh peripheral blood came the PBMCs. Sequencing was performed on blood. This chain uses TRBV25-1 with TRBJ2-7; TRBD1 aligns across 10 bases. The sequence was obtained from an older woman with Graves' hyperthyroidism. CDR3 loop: CASSEPRTGGDEQYF. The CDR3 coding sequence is TGTGCCAGCAGTGAACCCCGGACAGGGGGTGACGAGCAGTACTTC.